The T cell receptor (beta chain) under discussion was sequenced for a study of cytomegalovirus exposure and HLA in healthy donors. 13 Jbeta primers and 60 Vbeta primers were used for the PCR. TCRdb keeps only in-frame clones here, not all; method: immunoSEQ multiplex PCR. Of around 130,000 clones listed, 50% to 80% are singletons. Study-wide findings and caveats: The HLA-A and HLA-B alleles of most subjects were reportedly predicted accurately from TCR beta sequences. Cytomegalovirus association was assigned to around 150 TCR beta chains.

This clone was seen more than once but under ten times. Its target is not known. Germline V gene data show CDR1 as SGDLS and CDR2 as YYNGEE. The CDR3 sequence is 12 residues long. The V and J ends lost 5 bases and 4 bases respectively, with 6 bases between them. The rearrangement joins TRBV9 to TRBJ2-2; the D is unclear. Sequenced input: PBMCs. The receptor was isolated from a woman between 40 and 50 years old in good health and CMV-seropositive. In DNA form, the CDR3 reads TGTGCCAGCAGTACAGTCACCGGGGAGCTGTTTTTT. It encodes CASSTVTGELFF.